This TCR beta chain originates from a study of PD-L1 blockade in urothelial cancer. Generated by immunoSEQ multiplex PCR, the TCRdb table keeps only in-frame clones and is missing some. The sample has around 130,000 clones, approximately 88% seen once. As to time point: pretreatment peripheral blood. Deletions cut 5 bases from V and 7 bases from J, with 11 bases between. CDR1 SGHVS and CDR2 FQNEAQ come from the germline V gene. The CDR3 consists of 12 residues. The specimen was PBMCs, collected around atezolizumab (anti-PD-L1) treatment. The sequence was obtained from a man in his fifties with urothelial cancer. The chain links TRBV7-8 to TRBJ2-5; perhaps TRBD1 as D (5 bases). CDR3 amino acids: CASSAGLATQYF. As DNA, the CDR3 is TGTGCCAGCAGCGCAGGGTTAGCGACCCAGTACTTC.